This T cell receptor (beta chain) is drawn from a study of blood T cells in healthy people across ages. General observations from the study: Diversity was higher, and naive CD4+ cells more numerous, in long-lived donors than in aged donors. Naive T cell percentage by flow cytometry tracked strongly with beta diversity.

Every donor provided roughly 10 milliliters of peripheral blood. A sample-barcoded 5' primer and a J-beta primer mix were used in a second PCR of roughly 7 to 11 cycles. Every cDNA was tagged by a template-switch adaptor with 12 random nucleotides. TCRdb independently ran MiXCR on the 5' RACE reads; one entry per CDR3 protein. The table records roughly 1,300,000 distinct CDR3 sequences, around 55% of them present only once. This clonotype occurred a few times. The antigen is unknown. The length of the CDR3 is 14 residues. Trimming shortened V by 2 bases and J by 2 bases, and 10 bases separated the two germline ends. Germline V gives CDR1 MDHEN, CDR2 SYDVKM.

The genes are TRBV28 and TRBJ2-7; unclear D gene. The clonotype originates from a man aged 18 to 29 in good health. The specimen was blood. CDR3 loop: CASSLGVYTYEQYF. CDR3 coding DNA: TGTGCCAGCAGTTTAGGTGTTTATACCTACGAGCAGTACTTC.